What follows are 31 T cell receptor beta chains derived from one specimen sequenced in a study of control samples from healthy donors and cancer patients. Some clones are missing from TCRdb's copy, which holds only in-frame ones; the method was immunoSEQ multiplex PCR. The sample contains 210,000 or so clones, approximately 91% of which appear only once. Material: blood. The source is a man aged 30 to 39 in good health.

This CDR3 is CASRLGQGTTDGYTF. CDR3 bases: TGTGCCAGCAGACTAGGACAGGGGACCACTGATGGCTACACCTTC. This chain joins TRBV2 and TRBJ1-2; 9 nucleotides agree with TRBD1. CDR1 is SNHLY, CDR2 FYNNEI, per germline. The junction had 11 bases not matched to a gene; V was cut back by 6 bases and J by 6 bases. The CDR3 length is 15 residues. The complete variable domain, with remaining parts taken from reference TRBV2 and TRBJ1-2, reads EPEVTQTPSHQVTQMGQEVILRCVPISNHLYFYWYRQILGQKVEFLVSFYNNEISEKSEIFDDQFSVERPDGSNFTLKIRSTKLEDSAMYFCASRLGQGTTDGYTFGSGTRLTVV.

The CDR3 coding sequence is TGTGTCCCTAGCGGGGGGGCTGAGGATACGCAGTATTTT. Its translation is CVPSGGAEDTQYF. The rearrangement links TRBV3-1 (or the pseudogene TRBV3-2) to TRBJ2-3, with 12 bases that match TRBD2. This CDR3 region has 13 residues. Germline V gene sequence: CDR1 LGHDT, CDR2 YNNKEL (reference sequence).

V and J are TRBV7-8 and TRBJ1-5; no firm D call. Germline V CDR1 and CDR2: SGHVS, FQNEAQ. V shed 5 bases and J shed 1 base, with 9 bases lying between them. This CDR3 region has 14 residues. In nucleotides, the CDR3 is TGTGCCAGCAGCCCCCAACGAAGCAATCAGCCCCAGCATTTT. Its translation is CASSPQRSNQPQHF.

The V and J genes are TRBV4-2 and TRBJ2-5, with TRBD2 matching 8 bases. Germline CDR1 and CDR2: LGHNA and YNFKEQ. CDR3 length: 16 amino acids. V gave up 3 bases and J gave up 5 bases; unmatched junction bases: 11. The CDR3 region is CASSQESGGTGETQYF. CDR3 bases: TGTGCCAGCAGCCAGGAGAGCGGGGGAACGGGGGAGACCCAGTACTTC.

The genes are TRBV7-9 and TRBJ2-4; 9 bases fit TRBD1. Germline-derived CDR1 and CDR2 are SEHNR and FQNEAQ (reference sequence). J gave up 4 bases and V 3 bases, and 4 bases lay outside the gene matches. The CDR3 loop spans 15 amino acids. The CDR3 loop reads CASSFQGTGKNIQYF. The CDR3 bases are TGTGCCAGCAGCTTTCAAGGGACAGGGAAAAACATTCAGTACTTC.

V gene TRBV7-9 combines with J gene TRBJ1-2; D possibly corresponds to TRBD1 (5 bases). The CDR3 sequence is 14 residues long. V was cut by 5 bases and J by 4 bases, with 14 bases left in between. CDR1 SEHNR and CDR2 FQNEAQ come from the germline V gene (reference sequence). The CDR3 DNA reads TGTGCCAGCAGCCGGGACCGTTGGGGCTATGGCTACACCTTC. Amino acids: CASSRDRWGYGYTF. Variable domain in full (rest from reference TRBV7-9 and TRBJ1-2): DTGVSQNPRHKITKRGQNVTFRCDPISEHNRLYWYRQTLGQGPEFLTYFQNEAQLEKSRLLSDRFSAERPKGSFSTLEIQRTEQGDSAMYLCASSRDRWGYGYTFGSGTRLTVV.

The V and J genes are TRBV19 and TRBJ1-2, with a possible D match to TRBD1 (5 bases). V lost 4 bases to trimming and J lost 10 bases, with 13 bases between them. CDR3 length: 12 amino acids. Germline assignment: CDR1 LNHDA and CDR2 SQIVND (reference sequence). In DNA form, the CDR3 reads TGTGCCAGTAGTAGCGGGGCCATGGACTACACCTTC. Translation gives CASSSGAMDYTF.

V usage is TRBV6-1 and J usage is TRBJ1-5; no reliable D call. V gave up 1 base and J gave up 3 bases, with 7 bases separating them. From germline, CDR1 is MNHNS and CDR2 SASEGT. The CDR3 length is 14 residues. The CDR3 region has the DNA TGTGCCAGCAGTGAAGGGCCGGACAATCAGCCCCAGCATTTT. Its translation is CASSEGPDNQPQHF.

The sample holds one count of this clone. For the CDR3, the DNA is TGCGCCAGCAGTGACGAGGGGGGGCCACGCGAGCAGTACTTC. It is translated as CASSDEGGPREQYF. The rearrangement uses TRBV10-2 and TRBJ2-7; a weak D match, TRBD2 (7 bases). Germline V gene data show CDR1 as WSHSY and CDR2 as SAAADI. The CDR3 runs 14 residues. V lost 3 bases and J lost 6, with 15 bases in between.

This chain joins TRBV3-1 (or the pseudogene TRBV3-2) and TRBJ2-3; no definite D call. The CDR3 is made up of 13 amino acids. CDR1 LGHDT and CDR2 YNNKEL come from the germline V gene (reference sequence). V lost 4 bases, J lost 0 bases, and 5 bases lay in between. As DNA, the CDR3 is TGTGCCAGCAGCCCGGGTAGCACAGATACGCAGTATTTT. Protein sequence: CASSPGSTDTQYF.

The chain carries TRBV5-5 and TRBJ1-1; D gene ambiguous. Trimming stripped 3 bases from V and 6 bases from J, with 15 bases between. Germline CDR1 reads SGHKS; CDR2 reads YYEKEE (reference sequence). The CDR3 totals 14 residues. CDR3 nucleotides: TGTGCCAGCAGCTCCCCAAACAGCTACGCTGAAGCTTTCTTT. Amino acid sequence: CASSSPNSYAEAFF.

This sequence joins TRBV24-1 and TRBJ2-3; TRBD1 aligns across 10 bases. Trimming at V came to 4 bases and at J to 5 bases, leaving 8 bases not matched to a gene. This CDR3 comprises 16 residues. Germline lookup yields CDR1 KGHDR and CDR2 SFDVKD. The CDR3 region is CATSELTGGVGDTQYF. The CDR3 DNA follows: TGTGCCACCAGTGAGTTGACAGGGGGCGTGGGAGATACGCAGTATTTT.

The chain has TRBV21-1 and TRBJ1-4; TRBD1 is the table's D call, not checked against the DNA. TRBV21-1 is annotated as a pseudogene. CDR3 length: 22 amino acids. CDR3 in DNA: TGTGCCAGCAGCAAAGGGGTCAGTTTCCGACAGGACAAGCTCAAACTAAATGAAAAACTGTTTTTT. This codes for CASSKGVSFRQDKLKLNEKLFF.

V and J are TRBV21-1 and TRBJ1-1; the table names TRBD1, a call not compared with the DNA. TRBV21-1 is a known pseudogene. The CDR3 covers 14 residues. CDR3 region: CASSALDRDTEAFF. The CDR3 DNA sequence: TGTGCCAGCAGCGCTCTAGACAGAGACACTGAAGCTTTCTTT.

The table lists this clone with a count of one. This chain links TRBV7-9 with TRBJ1-1, with TRBD1 as a possible D gene (5 bases). Germline lookup yields CDR1 SEHNR and CDR2 FQNEAQ (reference sequence). Trimming removed 5 bases from V and 1 base from J, with 8 bases in between. The CDR3 covers 13 residues. CDR3 in DNA: TGTGCCAGCAGCAGCAGGGAGAACACTGAAGCTTTCTTT. Protein: CASSSRENTEAFF.

The V gene is TRBV20-1, the J gene TRBJ2-7; 7 bases fit TRBD1. V gave up 3 bases and J gave up 3 bases; unmatched junction bases: 11. Looked up from germline, CDR1 is DFQATT and CDR2 is SNEGSKA (reference sequence). The CDR3 covers 15 residues. The CDR3 DNA is TGCAGTGCTAGTGCTCCCGGGACAGCTAACTACGAGCAGTACTTC. Translating gives CSASAPGTANYEQYF.

The V gene is TRBV9, the J gene TRBJ1-3; 9 nucleotides agree with TRBD1. The CDR3 is 18 amino acids. Germline loops: CDR1 SGDLS, CDR2 YYNGEE. V gave up 3 bases and J gave up 4 bases; unmatched junction bases: 14. The CDR3: CASSERPPGQGVGNTIYF. The CDR3 DNA follows: TGTGCCAGCAGCGAACGCCCCCCGGGACAGGGAGTGGGAAACACCATATATTTT.

CDR3 sequence (DNA): TGTGCCAGCAGCGTGACAGGGGATCATTCACCCCTCCACTTT. Amino acid sequence: CASSVTGDHSPLHF. The J gene is TRBJ1-6, the V gene TRBV9; TRBD1 matches at 8 bases. This CDR3 has 14 amino acids. Trimming cost V 2 bases and J 8 bases; bases outside gene matches: 3. The germline V gene encodes CDR1 SGDLS and CDR2 YYNGEE. Full variable domain (outside the CDR3, taken from reference TRBV9 and TRBJ1-6): DSGVTQTPKHLITATGQRVTLRCSPRSGDLSVYWYQQSLDQGLQFLIQYYNGEERAKGNILERFSAQQFPDLHSELNLSSLELGDSALYFCASSVTGDHSPLHFGNGTRLTVT.

The J gene is TRBJ2-2, the V gene TRBV5-8, with TRBD1 matching over 7 bases. The CDR3 has 14 residues. CDR1 SGHTS and CDR2 YDEGEE come from the germline V gene. V lost 1 base and J lost 7; bases outside the gene matches: 4. CDR3 nucleotide sequence: TGTGCCAGCAGCTTGAAGGGGGCGAGCGGGGAGCTGTTTTTT. As protein: CASSLKGASGELFF.

This clone has just one count. The gene calls are TRBV5-1 and TRBJ2-2; D is possibly TRBD2 (6 bases). The ends were cut back, 2 bases at V and 6 bases at J, with 20 bases in the middle. This CDR3 has 17 residues. Germline-derived CDR1 and CDR2 are SGHRS and YFSETQ. The CDR3, as DNA: TGCGCCAGCAGCTTCCCTTCTGGGGCGGGGTCTGCCGGGGAGCTGTTTTTT. Translation gives CASSFPSGAGSAGELFF.

The chain is built from TRBV10-1 and TRBJ2-3, with 13 bases fitting TRBD2. V shed 8 bases, J shed 3 bases, and the junction held 17 bases outside the gene matches. This CDR3 is 19 amino acids long. Germline V gives CDR1 WNHNN, CDR2 SYGVQD (reference sequence). The CDR3 DNA sequence: TGCGCCAGCTGGTGGACGAACGTTACTAGCGGGGGGGCAACAGATACGCAGTATTTT. It specifies CASWWTNVTSGGATDTQYF.

As regards this clone: Other DNA sequences of this sample code for an identical CDR3. The chain carries TRBV14 and TRBJ2-7, with a possible D match to TRBD1 (7 bases). V shed 5 bases and J shed 5 bases, with 19 bases lying between them. The CDR3 consists of 15 residues. Germline V CDR1 and CDR2: SGHDN, FVKESK. The CDR3 loop is CASSAGQQLDNEQYF. CDR3 DNA sequence: TGTGCCAGCAGCGCGGGACAGCAACTAGATAACGAGCAGTACTTC.

In this sample, this clone turned up once. This sequence joins TRBV29-1 and TRBJ1-4; TRBD1 matches 9 bases. With V trimmed by 7 bases and J by 8 bases, 5 bases remained unmatched. Per germline, CDR1 SQVTM and CDR2 ANQGSEA. CDR3 length: 12 residues. Here the CDR3 reads CSATGTGEKLFF. In nucleotides, the CDR3 is TGCAGCGCCACCGGGACAGGGGAAAAACTGTTTTTT.

The J gene is TRBJ2-3, the V gene TRBV3-1 (or the pseudogene TRBV3-2), with D possibly called TRBD1 or TRBD2 (5 bases each). CDR3 length: 15 amino acids. Germline lookup yields CDR1 LGHDT and CDR2 YNNKEL (reference sequence). Trimming cost V 2 bases and J 3 bases, with 12 bases left between them. CDR3 in amino acids: CASSQRGSGTDTQYF. The CDR3, as DNA: TGTGCCAGCAGCCAACGGGGCTCAGGGACAGATACGCAGTATTTT.

The rearrangement uses TRBV7-2 and TRBJ1-1; D unresolved. Deletions cut 1 base from V and 1 base from J, with 10 bases between. Germline CDR1 is SGHTA and CDR2 is FQGNSA. CDR3 length: 15 residues. CDR3 protein: CASSLVWRANTEAFF. CDR3 in DNA: TGTGCCAGCAGCTTAGTGTGGCGTGCGAACACTGAAGCTTTCTTT. Using reference TRBV7-2 and TRBJ1-1 for the parts outside the CDR3, the full variable domain is GAGVSQSPSNKVTEKGKDVELRCDPISGHTALYWYRQSLGQGLEFLIYFQGNSAPDKSGLPSDRFSAERTGGSVSTLTIQRTQQEDSAVYLCASSLVWRANTEAFFGQGTRLTVV.

The V gene is TRBV9, the J gene TRBJ2-7; TRBD2 matches at 9 bases. Germline V gives CDR1 SGDLS, CDR2 YYNGEE. The CDR3 runs to 16 residues. The trim removed 3 bases at V and 2 bases at J, leaving 9 bases unmatched. Here the CDR3 DNA reads TGTGCCAGCAGCGCGAGACCGGGACTAGCAGCCTACGAGCAGTACTTC. This encodes CASSARPGLAAYEQYF. The full variable domain, rest sourced from reference TRBV9 and TRBJ2-7, is DSGVTQTPKHLITATGQRVTLRCSPRSGDLSVYWYQQSLDQGLQFLIQYYNGEERAKGNILERFSAQQFPDLHSELNLSSLELGDSALYFCASSARPGLAAYEQYFGPGTRLTVT.

V and J are TRBV12-3 or TRBV12-4 and TRBJ2-7; D is undetermined. V lost 3 bases and J 4 bases, leaving 10 bases between the germline ends. The CDR3 extends over 13 amino acids. Here the CDR3 reads CASSFLAPYEQYF. CDR3 sequence (DNA): TGTGCCAGCAGTTTTTTGGCTCCATACGAGCAGTACTTC.

V is TRBV2 and J is TRBJ2-3; 9 nucleotides align to TRBD2. Germline CDR1 reads SNHLY; CDR2 reads FYNNEI. With V trimmed by 7 bases and J by 3 bases, 5 bases remained unmatched. The CDR3 sequence is 14 residues long. In DNA form, the CDR3 reads TGTGCCAGCAACCCGACTAGCGGAACAGATACGCAGTATTTT. It specifies CASNPTSGTDTQYF. Combining the CDR3 with reference TRBV2 and TRBJ2-3 gives the whole variable domain EPEVTQTPSHQVTQMGQEVILRCVPISNHLYFYWYRQILGQKVEFLVSFYNNEISEKSEIFDDQFSVERPDGSNFTLKIRSTKLEDSAMYFCASNPTSGTDTQYFGPGTRLTVL.

CDR3 sequence: CASSFGSGSSYNSPLHF. In DNA, the CDR3 is TGTGCCAGCAGCTTCGGTAGCGGCAGCTCCTATAATTCACCCCTCCACTTT. The chain combines TRBV7-2 with TRBJ1-6; no definite D call. Germline-derived CDR1 and CDR2 are SGHTA and FQGNSA. This CDR3 spans 17 amino acids. The V end lost 3 bases, the J end lost 0 bases, and 12 bases lay between the germline ends.

This clone was found a few times. The CDR3 bases are TGCGCCAGCAGCCAACAAACCTACAATGAGCAGTTCTTC. Residues: CASSQQTYNEQFF. J is TRBJ2-1 and V is TRBV4-1, with D unresolved. V gave up 2 bases and J gave up 2 bases, with 4 bases separating them. Germline lookup yields CDR1 MGHRA and CDR2 YSYEKL. CDR3 length equals 13 residues.

The chain has TRBV11-2 and TRBJ1-6; D gene uncertain. This CDR3 comprises 14 residues. CDR1 is SGHAT, CDR2 FQNNGV, per germline. Trimming took off 4 bases at V and 4 bases at J, with 8 bases between the two ends. CDR3: CASSSQRYNSPLHF. The CDR3 coding sequence is TGTGCCAGCAGCTCCCAACGGTATAATTCACCCCTCCACTTT.